One sample yielded the 9 T cell receptor beta chains listed below, sequenced in a study of glioma-infiltrating T cells after dendritic cell vaccination. Sequencing used immunoSEQ multiplex PCR; TCRdb keeps in-frame clones, though not all of them. The sample consists of under 100,000 clones, more than 70% of them appearing once. Sequences were derived from blood, sampled before dendritic cell vaccination. Receptors originate from a human donor with glioblastoma.

This clone was picked up a small number of times. For the CDR3, the DNA is TGTGCCAGCTCACCACTCCGGGCAGGGTTACTCGACAATGAGCAGTTCTTC. Encoded protein: CASSPLRAGLLDNEQFF. This chain links TRBV18 with TRBJ2-1; D is perhaps TRBD1 (5 bases). The CDR3 consists of 17 residues. Trimming cost V 1 base and J 5 bases, with 18 bases left between them. CDR1 KGHSH and CDR2 LQKENI come from the germline V gene.

CDR3 in DNA: TGTGCCAGCAGCCTACGCCCCCCGGGGGAATCTGGGGCCAACGTCCTGACTTTC. Translated: CASSLRPPGESGANVLTF. V is TRBV7-3 and J is TRBJ2-6; a weak D match, TRBD2 (6 bases). The CDR3 has 18 amino acids. CDR1 is SGHTA and CDR2 is FQGTGA in the germline V gene. Trimming removed 5 bases from V and 1 base from J, with 18 bases in between.

This chain joins TRBV6-6 and TRBJ1-1, with 9 bases matching TRBD1. Germline-derived CDR1 and CDR2 are MNHNY and SVGAGI (reference sequence). The CDR3 is 13 residues long. V trimming: 4 bases; J trimming: 5 bases; junction bases outside the gene matches: 2. The CDR3 loop reads CASSWTGATEAFF. The CDR3 nucleotides are TGTGCCAGCAGTTGGACAGGGGCAACTGAAGCTTTCTTT.

The gene calls are TRBV5-6 and TRBJ2-2; TRBD2 matches at 13 bases. V gave up 4 bases and J gave up 2 bases; unmatched junction bases: 8. The germline V gene has CDR1 SGHDT and CDR2 YYEEEE. The CDR3 covers 18 residues. The CDR3, as DNA: TGTGCCAGCAGCCAGAGACGGACTAGCGGGAGAAACACCGGGGAGCTGTTTTTT. Amino acid sequence: CASSQRRTSGRNTGELFF. The variable domain in full, with the rest retrieved from reference TRBV5-6 and TRBJ2-2, is DAGVTQSPTHLIKTRGQQVTLRCSPKSGHDTVSWYQQALGQGPQFIFQYYEEEERQRGNFPDRFSGHQFPNYSSELNVNALLLGDSALYLCASSQRRTSGRNTGELFFGEGSRLTVL.

This sequence joins TRBV2 and TRBJ1-5; D is uncertain. Germline V gives CDR1 SNHLY, CDR2 FYNNEI. This CDR3 contains 14 residues. Trimming cost V 3 bases and J 2 bases, with 8 bases left between them. For the CDR3, the DNA is TGTGCCAGCAGTGAGGGTCGGGGCAATCAGCCCCAGCATTTT. It is translated as CASSEGRGNQPQHF. The variable domain in full, completed from reference TRBV2 and TRBJ1-5, reads EPEVTQTPSHQVTQMGQEVILRCVPISNHLYFYWYRQILGQKVEFLVSFYNNEISEKSEIFDDQFSVERPDGSNFTLKIRSTKLEDSAMYFCASSEGRGNQPQHFGDGTRLSIL.

The chain carries TRBV7-6 and TRBJ2-1; 7 nucleotides agree with TRBD1. This CDR3 region has 13 residues. Germline lookup yields CDR1 SGHVS and CDR2 FNYEAQ. V lost 1 base to trimming and J lost 8 bases; unmatched junction nucleotides: 2. CDR3 loop: CASSLGDSHEQFF. The DNA of the CDR3 is TGTGCCAGCAGCTTAGGGGACAGTCATGAGCAGTTCTTC.

This clone has a handful of counts. The chain joins TRBV5-6 to TRBJ1-1; D may be TRBD1 (5 bases). Trimming took 0 bases from V and 5 from J, leaving 14 bases between them. Germline lookup yields CDR1 SGHDT and CDR2 YYEEEE. This CDR3 is 15 amino acids long. The CDR3 DNA reads TGTGCCAGCAGCTTGGGGTACGGGGGTGAAACTGAAGCTTTCTTT. Its protein product is CASSLGYGGETEAFF.

This clone was picked up one time. This chain joins TRBV30 and TRBJ2-7; the match to TRBD1 covers 9 bases. With V trimmed by 5 bases and J by 7 bases, 9 bases remained unmatched. The CDR3 consists of 13 residues. Germline V gene lookup returns CDR1 GTSNPN and CDR2 SVGIG (reference sequence). The CDR3 spells CAWGTGLRAEQYF. In DNA form, the CDR3 reads TGTGCCTGGGGGACAGGGTTAAGGGCGGAGCAGTACTTC. The full variable domain, in which reference TRBV30 and TRBJ2-7 provide the parts outside the CDR3, is SQTIHQWPATLVQPVGSPLSLECTVEGTSNPNLYWYRQAAGRGLQLLFYSVGIGQISSEVPQNLSASRPQDRQFILSSKKLLLSDSGFYLCAWGTGLRAEQYFGPGTRLTVT.

V is TRBV7-9 and J is TRBJ2-5; TRBD1 might be the D (6 bases). The V gene lost 5 bases and the J gene lost 5 bases, with 15 bases spanning the gap. The CDR3 spans 14 residues. Germline CDR1 SEHNR, CDR2 FQNEAQ (reference sequence). The CDR3 reads CASSIQQGSETQYF. CDR3 DNA: TGTGCCAGCAGCATTCAACAGGGATCGGAGACCCAGTACTTC.